This T cell receptor (beta chain) was captured by sequencing in a study of T-cell reconstitution after alpha-beta-depleted transplantation in children. Study-wide findings and caveats: Roughly two months post-transplant, alpha-beta T cells reportedly originated from several hundred graft clones that had expanded. Several patients had high TCRbeta diversity at day 60; it came from surviving recipient T cells and thymic progenitors. Hyperexpanded clones declined; after one year, newly produced T cells mostly supplied diversity.

A TCRbeta library incorporating unique molecular identifiers was prepared. TCRdb ran MiXCR on the PCR reads and lists one entry per CDR3 protein. The sample includes approximately 150,000 distinct CDR3 sequences, 8% to 10% of them seen just once. Remarks on this clonotype: The antigen remains unidentified.

The source material was PBMCs, mostly from graft donor cells, sampled 180 days after TCRalphabeta/CD19-depleted stem cell transplant. The receptor's source is a female patient aged 2-15 years who had a stem cell transplant for congenital amegakaryocytic thrombocytopenia, so the T cells may come from the graft donor.

The CDR3 DNA reads as TGTGCCAGCAGACCCTCAACTGGGGCCAACGTCCTGACTTTC. It encodes CASRPSTGANVLTF. V is TRBV11-2 and J is TRBJ2-6; D gene unclear. Trimming cost V 6 bases and J 2 bases, with 8 bases left between them. The germline CDR1 and CDR2 sequences are SGHAT and FQNNGV. The length of the CDR3 is 14 residues. The variable domain in full, with the rest retrieved from reference TRBV11-2 and TRBJ2-6, is EAGVAQSPRYKIIEKRQSVAFWCNPISGHATLYWYQQILGQGPKLLIQFQNNGVVDDSQLPKDRFSAERLKGVDSTLKIQPAKLEDSAVYLCASRPSTGANVLTFGAGSRLTVL.